This record looks at one T cell receptor (beta chain) sequence and its context. These data belong to a study of memory CD8 T cells in hepatitis C reinfection. Only in-frame clones appear in the TCRdb table, and some are missing; sequencing was by immunoSEQ multiplex PCR. The table records 44,000 or so clones, around nine tenths of them present only once. Noted time point: peak reinfection, 3 to 8 weeks after reinfection detection. No in vitro expansion preceded TCR sequencing of the sorted cells. CDR1 is MGHRA, CDR2 YSYEKL, per germline. This CDR3 spans 17 amino acids. The trim removed 0 bases at V and 2 bases at J, leaving 8 bases unmatched.

The specimen was naive CD8+ T cells sorted from blood. The receptor was isolated from a man aged 18-30 years with hepatitis C virus infection. This chain uses TRBV4-1 with TRBJ1-1; 8 nucleotides align to TRBD1. In DNA form, the CDR3 reads TGCGCCAGCAGCCAAGAAAGCCAGGGGGCGTCTAACACTGAAGCTTTCTTT. Its translation: CASSQESQGASNTEAFF.